This TCR delta chain was observed in a study of γδ T cells in repeated Plasmodium falciparum infection (dated by TCRdb to the early 2020s). With respect to the entire study: Malian children exposed to intense seasonal malaria transmission were enrolled in the natural-infection arm and compared with Australian children matched for age and gender. Four controlled human malaria infections were administered to about five malaria-naive U.S. adults over roughly 610 days by bites from P. falciparum NF54-infected Anopheles stephensi mosquitoes. Samples were collected from controlled-infection subjects at baseline, immediately before selected infections, and 21 days after each infection. Malian gammadelta TCR repertoires were analysed cross-sectionally during no-transmission periods and longitudinally across acute febrile malaria episodes. The study looked at how repeated Plasmodium falciparum infection shapes the human gammadelta T cell repertoire, using both natural infection in Mali and controlled human malaria infection.

For bulk TCR repertoire analysis, Vgamma9/Vdelta2+ and Vdelta2-negative gammadelta T cell populations were flow-sorted out of peripheral blood mononuclear cells. The paper's findings and limits, for the study overall: Vgamma9/Vdelta2+ TCR repertoires showed a highly stable polyclonal repertoire over time and infection, with many inter-individual overlapping TCRgamma sequences. Generalizability was limited because the Malian cohort came from a small rural village made up predominantly of one ethnic group. Repeated controlled infections appeared to drive waves of new clonotype selection in Vdelta2-negative, largely Vdelta1+, gammadelta TCR repertoires. Analysis of inter-individual variability in gammadelta T cell responses was limited by the small size of the controlled-infection cohort. Compared with the repertoires of Australian children, the Vdelta2-negative gammadelta TCR repertoires of Malian children appeared more clonally expanded, less diverse and less shared.

Receptors were amplified or captured by multiplex PCR. The instrument given in TCRdb is Illumina MiSeq. Every sorted gammadelta T cell sample had both its TCR gamma (TRG) and TCR delta (TRD) chains sequenced. Turning to the authors' computational methods: Repertoire analyses included clonotype tree plots, accumulated frequency of the top 20 clonotypes, diversity index (DI) and D75 metrics. TCRdb reprocessed the public data with the CATT caller; entries with the same nucleotide sequence were combined afterwards. In this record, the V and J calls reflect TCRdb's handling and not the investigators' own analysis. Within this sample are about 89,000 delta-chain clones, with 1.4% of them counted one time only. The ten largest account for under 10% of the sample. This clone turned up a few times. It lacks a known antigen. The protein TCRdb gives is from a much larger clone and does not agree with this DNA's translation at residue 17, likely a read error; the protein shown here comes from the DNA.

The germline V gene sets CDR1 to GEAIGNYY and CDR2 to EKD. Spanning cysteine to phenylalanine, the CDR3 consists of 20 amino acids. The DNA shown is the 60-base CDR3, in frame from base 1. Source material: gamma-delta T cells from blood. The clonotype originates from a pool of human donors (malaria-infected and uninfected, not separated). In this chain, TRDV2 is recombined with TRDJ1; TRDD3 lines up with 12 middle nucleotides. The J gene comes from matching the DNA to germline here; TCRdb lacks it. The CDR3 sequence is CACDTVRGWGIRRYTDRLIF. The bases read TGTGCCTGTGACACCGTCCGCGGCTGGGGGATACGAAGGTACACCGATAGACTCATCTTT.